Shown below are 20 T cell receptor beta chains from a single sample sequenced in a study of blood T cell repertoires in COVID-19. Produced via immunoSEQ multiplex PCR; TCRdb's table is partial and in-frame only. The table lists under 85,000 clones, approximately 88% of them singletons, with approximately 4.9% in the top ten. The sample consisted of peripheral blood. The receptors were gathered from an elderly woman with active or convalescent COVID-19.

This CDR3 reads CASSPQTGPKNIQYF. The CDR3 nucleotides are TGTGCCAGCTCACCCCAGACAGGACCTAAAAACATTCAGTACTTC. J is TRBJ2-4 and V is TRBV18; the D gene is possibly TRBD1 (6 bases). V was pared by 3 bases and J by 4 bases, with 13 bases between. Germline V gene data show CDR1 as KGHSH and CDR2 as LQKENI. The CDR3 extends over 15 amino acids.

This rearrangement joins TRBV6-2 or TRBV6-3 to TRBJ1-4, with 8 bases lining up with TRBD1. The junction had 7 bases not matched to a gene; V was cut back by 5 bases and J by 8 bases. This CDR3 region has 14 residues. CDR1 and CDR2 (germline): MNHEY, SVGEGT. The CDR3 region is CASSRQGFDEKLFF. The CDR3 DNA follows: TGTGCCAGCAGTCGACAGGGGTTCGACGAAAAACTGTTTTTT.

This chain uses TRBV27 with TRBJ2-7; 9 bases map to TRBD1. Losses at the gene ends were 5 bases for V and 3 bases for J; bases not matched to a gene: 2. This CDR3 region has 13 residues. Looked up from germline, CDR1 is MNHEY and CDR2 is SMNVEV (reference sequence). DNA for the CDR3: TGTGCCAGCAGTGCGGACAGGGGCTACGAGCAGTACTTC. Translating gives CASSADRGYEQYF.

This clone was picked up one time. This CDR3 reads CASSQRLAEFYEQYF. CDR3 sequence (DNA): TGTGCCAGCAGCCAGCGGCTAGCGGAGTTCTACGAGCAGTACTTC. The gene calls are TRBV3-1 (or the pseudogene TRBV3-2) and TRBJ2-7, with 7 bases fitting TRBD2. This CDR3 spans 15 amino acids. Germline V gives CDR1 LGHDT, CDR2 YNNKEL (reference sequence). V lost 3 bases and J lost 3; bases outside the gene matches: 8.

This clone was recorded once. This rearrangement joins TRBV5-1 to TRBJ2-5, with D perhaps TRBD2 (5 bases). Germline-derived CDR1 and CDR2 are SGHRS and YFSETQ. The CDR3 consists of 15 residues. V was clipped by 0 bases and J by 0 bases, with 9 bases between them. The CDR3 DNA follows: TGCGCCAGCAGCTTGGGAGGGTCCAACCAAGAGACCCAGTACTTC. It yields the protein CASSLGGSNQETQYF.

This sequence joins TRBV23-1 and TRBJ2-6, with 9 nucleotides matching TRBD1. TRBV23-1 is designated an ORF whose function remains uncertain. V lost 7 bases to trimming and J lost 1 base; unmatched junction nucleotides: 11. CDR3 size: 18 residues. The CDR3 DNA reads TGCGCCAGCAAGACCTCCGGGACAGGGAGGTCTGGGGCCAACGTCCTGACTTTC. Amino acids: CASKTSGTGRSGANVLTF.

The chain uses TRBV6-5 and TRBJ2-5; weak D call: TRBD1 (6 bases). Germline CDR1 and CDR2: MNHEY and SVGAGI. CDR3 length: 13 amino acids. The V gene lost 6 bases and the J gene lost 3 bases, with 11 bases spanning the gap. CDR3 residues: CASSLTGKETQYF. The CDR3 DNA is TGTGCCAGCAGCCTCACAGGGAAAGAGACCCAGTACTTC.

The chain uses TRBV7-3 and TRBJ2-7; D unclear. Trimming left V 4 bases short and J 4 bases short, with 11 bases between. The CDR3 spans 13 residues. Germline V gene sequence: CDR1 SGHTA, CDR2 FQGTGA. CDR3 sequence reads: CASSSQPGYEQYF. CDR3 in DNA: TGTGCCAGCAGCTCCCAACCAGGATACGAGCAGTACTTC.

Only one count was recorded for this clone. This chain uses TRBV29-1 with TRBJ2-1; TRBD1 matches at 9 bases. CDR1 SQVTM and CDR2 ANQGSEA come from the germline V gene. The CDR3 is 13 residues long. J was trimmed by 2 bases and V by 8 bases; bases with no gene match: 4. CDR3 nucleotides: TGCAGCCTCCGGGACAGGGCCTACAATGAGCAGTTCTTC. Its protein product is CSLRDRAYNEQFF.

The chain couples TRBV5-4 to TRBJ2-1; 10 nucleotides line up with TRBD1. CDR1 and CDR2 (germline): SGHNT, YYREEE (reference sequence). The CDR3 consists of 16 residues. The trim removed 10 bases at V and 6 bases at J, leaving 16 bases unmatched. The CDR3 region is CAAATWTGGFSNEQFF. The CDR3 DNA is TGTGCCGCCGCGACCTGGACAGGGGGATTCTCCAATGAGCAGTTCTTC.

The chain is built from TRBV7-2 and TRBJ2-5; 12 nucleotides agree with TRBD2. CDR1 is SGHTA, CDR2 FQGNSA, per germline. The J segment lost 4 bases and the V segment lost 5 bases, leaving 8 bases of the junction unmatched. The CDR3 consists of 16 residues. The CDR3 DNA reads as TGTGCCAGCAGCCTCCCTAGCGGGGGGGCCGCAGAGACCCAGTACTTC. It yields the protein CASSLPSGGAAETQYF.

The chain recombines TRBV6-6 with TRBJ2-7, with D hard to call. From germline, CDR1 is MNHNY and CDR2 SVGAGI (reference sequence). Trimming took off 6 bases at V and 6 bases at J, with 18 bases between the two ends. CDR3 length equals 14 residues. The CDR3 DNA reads TGTGCCAGCAGCCCCCCAGGTATGCTGTCCGAGCAGTACTTC. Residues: CASSPPGMLSEQYF.

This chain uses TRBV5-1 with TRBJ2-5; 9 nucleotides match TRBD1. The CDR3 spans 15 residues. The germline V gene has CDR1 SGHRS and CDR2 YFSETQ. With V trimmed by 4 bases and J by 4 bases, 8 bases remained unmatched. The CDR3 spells CASSPRDRDVETQYF. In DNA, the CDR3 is TGCGCCAGCAGCCCAAGGGACAGGGATGTAGAGACCCAGTACTTC.

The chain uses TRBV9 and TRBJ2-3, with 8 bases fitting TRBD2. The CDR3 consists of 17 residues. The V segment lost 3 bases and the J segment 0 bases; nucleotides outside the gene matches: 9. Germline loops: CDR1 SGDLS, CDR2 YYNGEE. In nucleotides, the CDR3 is TGTGCCAGCAGCGGACTTACTAGCGGAACTAGCACAGATACGCAGTATTTT. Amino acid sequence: CASSGLTSGTSTDTQYF. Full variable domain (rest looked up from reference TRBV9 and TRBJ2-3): DSGVTQTPKHLITATGQRVTLRCSPRSGDLSVYWYQQSLDQGLQFLIQYYNGEERAKGNILERFSAQQFPDLHSELNLSSLELGDSALYFCASSGLTSGTSTDTQYFGPGTRLTVL.

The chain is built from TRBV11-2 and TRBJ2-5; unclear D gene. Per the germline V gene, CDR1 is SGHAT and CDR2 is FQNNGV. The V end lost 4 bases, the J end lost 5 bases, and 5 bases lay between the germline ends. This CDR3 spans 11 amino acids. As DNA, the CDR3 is TGTGCCAGCAGCTACGGGGAGACCCAGTACTTC. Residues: CASSYGETQYF.

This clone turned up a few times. CDR3 coding DNA: TGTGCCACCGGCCAGGGTTACGAGCAGTACTTC. It encodes CATGQGYEQYF. The chain combines TRBV24-1 with TRBJ2-7; D possibly corresponds to TRBD1 (5 bases). V was cut by 9 bases and J by 4 bases, with 9 bases left in between. The CDR3 sequence is 11 residues long. The germline V gene has CDR1 KGHDR and CDR2 SFDVKD.

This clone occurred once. The DNA of the CDR3 is TGTGCCAGCAGCTTGGGTGGACTAGCGGGAGTAGGGGGTACCGGGGAGCTGTTTTTT. This gives the protein CASSLGGLAGVGGTGELFF. This chain uses TRBV5-4 with TRBJ2-2; 13 bases map to TRBD2. Germline assignment: CDR1 SGHNT and CDR2 YYREEE (reference sequence). The CDR3 has 19 amino acids. The trim removed 0 bases at V and 5 bases at J, leaving 10 bases unmatched.

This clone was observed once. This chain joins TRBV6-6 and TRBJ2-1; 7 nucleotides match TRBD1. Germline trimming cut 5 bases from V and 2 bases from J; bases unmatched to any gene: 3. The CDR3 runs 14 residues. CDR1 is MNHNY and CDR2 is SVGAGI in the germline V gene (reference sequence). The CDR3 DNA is TGTGCCAGCAGTAAGGACAGGACCTACAATGAGCAGTTCTTC. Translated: CASSKDRTYNEQFF.

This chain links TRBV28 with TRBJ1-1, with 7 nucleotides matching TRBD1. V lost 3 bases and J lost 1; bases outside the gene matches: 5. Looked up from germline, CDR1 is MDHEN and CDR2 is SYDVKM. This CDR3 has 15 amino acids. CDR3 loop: CASSLTRQGNTEAFF. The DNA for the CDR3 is TGTGCCAGCAGTTTGACAAGACAGGGGAACACTGAAGCTTTCTTT.

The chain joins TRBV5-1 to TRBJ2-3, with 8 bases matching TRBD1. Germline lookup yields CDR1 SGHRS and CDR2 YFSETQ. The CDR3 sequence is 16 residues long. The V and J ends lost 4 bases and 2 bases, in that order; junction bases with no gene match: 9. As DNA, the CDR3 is TGCGCCAGCAGCCTAGACAGGGGAGACTCCACAGATACGCAGTATTTT. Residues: CASSLDRGDSTDTQYF.